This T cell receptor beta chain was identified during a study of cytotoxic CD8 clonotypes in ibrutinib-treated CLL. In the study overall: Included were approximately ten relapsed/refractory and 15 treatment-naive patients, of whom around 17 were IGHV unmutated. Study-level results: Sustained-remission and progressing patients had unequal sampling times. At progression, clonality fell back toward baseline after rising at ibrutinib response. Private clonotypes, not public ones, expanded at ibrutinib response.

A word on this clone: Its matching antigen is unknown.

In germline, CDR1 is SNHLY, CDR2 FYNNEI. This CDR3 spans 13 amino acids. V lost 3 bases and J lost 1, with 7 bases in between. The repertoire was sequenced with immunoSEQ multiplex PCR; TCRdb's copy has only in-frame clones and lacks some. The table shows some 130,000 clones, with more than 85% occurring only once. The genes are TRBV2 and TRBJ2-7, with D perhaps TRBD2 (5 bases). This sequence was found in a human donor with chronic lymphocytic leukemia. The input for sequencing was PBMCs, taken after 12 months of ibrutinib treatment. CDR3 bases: TGTGCCAGCAGTGACCGGAGGTCCTACGAGCAGTACTTC. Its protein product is CASSDRRSYEQYF. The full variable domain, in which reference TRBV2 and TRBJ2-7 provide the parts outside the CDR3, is EPEVTQTPSHQVTQMGQEVILRCVPISNHLYFYWYRQILGQKVEFLVSFYNNEISEKSEIFDDQFSVERPDGSNFTLKIRSTKLEDSAMYFCASSDRRSYEQYFGPGTRLTVT.